The T cell receptor beta chain described here comes from a study of CD8+ T cells in alopecia areata. Background on the study: Skin from roughly 6-13-month-old C3H/HeJ graft donors with spontaneous alopecia went to roughly 6-11-week-old female C3H/HeJ mice. Findings and caveats of the study: Sequencing of scalp tissue also captures the resident alphabeta T cells of normal skin. TCR sharing was clearer in mice than between patients, perhaps partly owing to patient HLA diversity. An increase in clonality over normal scalp was evident in lesional scalp, especially alopecia totalis/universalis.

Sequencing templates came from extracted RNA that was reverse transcribed into cDNA. Method: immunoSEQ multiplex PCR; TCRdb's copy keeps in-frame clones and lacks some. The repertoire consists of around 110,000 clones, none detected only once. This CDR3 is 13 amino acids long. Between the trimmed V and J ends, which lost 2 bases and 3 bases, there was a span of 8 bases. The V gene's germline CDR1 is FNHDT and CDR2 SITEND (reference sequence). This clone was found a few times. Its antigen is currently unknown. The genes and germline here are from mouse. Sequencing ends 4 residues short of the CDR3 end; the germline J gene provides the rest.

The sequence came from a C3H/HeJ mouse with alopecia areata. MHC haplotype of the mouse line: H2-k. The sequenced sample was lesional skin. The V call is TRBV19, the J call TRBJ1-1; no reliable D call. This CDR3 is CASSIRKYTEVFF. CDR3 DNA (partial): TGTGCCAGCAGTATCAGGAAATACACA.